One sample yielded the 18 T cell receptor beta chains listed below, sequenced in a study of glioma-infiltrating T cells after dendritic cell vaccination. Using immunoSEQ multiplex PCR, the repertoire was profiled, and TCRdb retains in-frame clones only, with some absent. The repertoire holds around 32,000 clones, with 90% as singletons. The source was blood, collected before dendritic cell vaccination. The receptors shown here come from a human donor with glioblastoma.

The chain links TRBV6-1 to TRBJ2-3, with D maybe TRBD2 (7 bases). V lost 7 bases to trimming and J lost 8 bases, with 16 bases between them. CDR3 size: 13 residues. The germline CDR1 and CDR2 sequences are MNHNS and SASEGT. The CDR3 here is CASKSGGAGTQYF. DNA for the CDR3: TGTGCCAGCAAATCTGGGGGGGCCGGTACGCAGTATTTT.

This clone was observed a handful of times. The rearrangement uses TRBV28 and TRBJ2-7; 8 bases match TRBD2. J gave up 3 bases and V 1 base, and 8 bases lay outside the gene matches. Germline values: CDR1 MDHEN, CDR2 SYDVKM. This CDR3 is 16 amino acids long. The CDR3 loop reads CASSLYLAGTYYEQYF. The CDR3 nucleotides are TGTGCCAGCAGTTTATATTTAGCGGGGACATACTACGAGCAGTACTTC.

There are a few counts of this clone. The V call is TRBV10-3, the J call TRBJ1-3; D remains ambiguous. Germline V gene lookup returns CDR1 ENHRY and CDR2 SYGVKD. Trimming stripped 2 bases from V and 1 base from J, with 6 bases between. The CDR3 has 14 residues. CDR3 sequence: CAISEPGSGNTIYF. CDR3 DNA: TGTGCCATCAGTGAGCCGGGATCTGGAAACACCATATATTTT.

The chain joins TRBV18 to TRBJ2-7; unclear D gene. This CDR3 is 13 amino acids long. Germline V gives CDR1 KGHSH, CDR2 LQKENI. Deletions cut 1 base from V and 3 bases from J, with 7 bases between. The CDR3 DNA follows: TGTGCCAGCTCACCACGGCAGGTCTACGAGCAGTACTTC. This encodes CASSPRQVYEQYF.

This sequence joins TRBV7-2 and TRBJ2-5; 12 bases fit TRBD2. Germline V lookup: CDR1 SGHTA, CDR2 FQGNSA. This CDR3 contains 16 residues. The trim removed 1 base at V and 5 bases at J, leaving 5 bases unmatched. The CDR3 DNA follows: TGTGCCAGCAGCTTAGAACTAGCGGGGGGCAGTGAGACCCAGTACTTC. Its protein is CASSLELAGGSETQYF. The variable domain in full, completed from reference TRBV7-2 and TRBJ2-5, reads GAGVSQSPSNKVTEKGKDVELRCDPISGHTALYWYRQSLGQGLEFLIYFQGNSAPDKSGLPSDRFSAERTGGSVSTLTIQRTQQEDSAVYLCASSLELAGGSETQYFGPGTRLLVL.

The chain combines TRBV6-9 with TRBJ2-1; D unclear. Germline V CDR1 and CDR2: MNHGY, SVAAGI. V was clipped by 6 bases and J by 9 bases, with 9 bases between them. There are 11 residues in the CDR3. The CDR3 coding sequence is TGTGCCAGCAGGGAGATTGTTGAGCAGTTCTTC. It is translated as CASREIVEQFF.

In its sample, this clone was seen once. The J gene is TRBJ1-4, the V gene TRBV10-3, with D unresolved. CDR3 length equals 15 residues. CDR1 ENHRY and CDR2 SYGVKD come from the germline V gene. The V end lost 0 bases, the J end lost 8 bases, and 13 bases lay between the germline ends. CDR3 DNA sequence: TGTGCCATCAGTGAGTCTATGAGGTTATTCGAAAAACTGTTTTTT. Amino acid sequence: CAISESMRLFEKLFF.

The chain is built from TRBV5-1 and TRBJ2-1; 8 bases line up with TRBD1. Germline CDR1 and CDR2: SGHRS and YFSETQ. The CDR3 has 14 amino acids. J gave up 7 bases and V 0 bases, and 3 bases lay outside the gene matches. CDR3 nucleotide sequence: TGCGCCAGCAGCTTGGGGACAGGGAATAATGAGCAGTTCTTC. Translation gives CASSLGTGNNEQFF.

The CDR3 protein is CASRQGFDSPLHF. CDR3 DNA sequence: TGTGCCAGTCGACAGGGGTTCGATTCACCCCTCCACTTT. The chain employs TRBV2 and TRBJ1-6, with 8 bases aligning to TRBD1. Losses at the gene ends were 9 bases for V and 8 bases for J; bases not matched to a gene: 6. The CDR3 has 13 residues. Germline V gene lookup returns CDR1 SNHLY and CDR2 FYNNEI.

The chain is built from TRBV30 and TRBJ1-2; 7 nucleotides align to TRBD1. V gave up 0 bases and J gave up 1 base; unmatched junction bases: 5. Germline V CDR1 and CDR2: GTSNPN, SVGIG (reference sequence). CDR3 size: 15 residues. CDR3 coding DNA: TGTGCCTGGAGTGTAGAGGGGGCCTATAACTATGGCTACACCTTC. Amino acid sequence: CAWSVEGAYNYGYTF.

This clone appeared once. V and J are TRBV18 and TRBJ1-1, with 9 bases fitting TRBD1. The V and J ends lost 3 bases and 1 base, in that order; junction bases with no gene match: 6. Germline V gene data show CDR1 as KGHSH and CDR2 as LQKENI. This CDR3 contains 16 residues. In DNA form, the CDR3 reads TGTGCCAGCTCACCCCAGGGGACAGGGTCGAACACTGAAGCTTTCTTT. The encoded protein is CASSPQGTGSNTEAFF.

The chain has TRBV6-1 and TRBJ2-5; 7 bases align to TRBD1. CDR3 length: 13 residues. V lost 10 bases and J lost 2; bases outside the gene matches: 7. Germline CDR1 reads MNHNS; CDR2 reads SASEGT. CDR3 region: CAITTGLQETQYF. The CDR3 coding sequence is TGTGCCATCACGACAGGGCTACAAGAGACCCAGTACTTC.

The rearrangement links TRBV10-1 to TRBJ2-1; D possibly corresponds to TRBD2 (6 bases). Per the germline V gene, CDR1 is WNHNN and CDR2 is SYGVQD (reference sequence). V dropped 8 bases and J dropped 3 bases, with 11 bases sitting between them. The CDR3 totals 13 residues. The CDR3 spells CASGRGNYNEQFF. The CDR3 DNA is TGCGCCAGCGGTCGGGGGAACTACAATGAGCAGTTCTTC.

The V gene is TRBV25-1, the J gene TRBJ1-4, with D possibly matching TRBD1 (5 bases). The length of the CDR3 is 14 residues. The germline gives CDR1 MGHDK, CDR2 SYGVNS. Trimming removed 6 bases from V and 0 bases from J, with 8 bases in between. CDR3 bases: TGTGCCAGCAGGGACACAGCAACTAATGAAAAACTGTTTTTT. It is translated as CASRDTATNEKLFF.

In DNA, the CDR3 is TGCGCCAGCAGCTTATCGTCGATGGGGAGCTATGGCTACACCTTC. This encodes CASSLSSMGSYGYTF. This chain connects TRBV5-1 to TRBJ1-2; D unresolved. V was trimmed by 2 bases and J by 4 bases, leaving 15 bases between them. Germline CDR1 and CDR2: SGHRS and YFSETQ. The CDR3 runs to 15 residues.

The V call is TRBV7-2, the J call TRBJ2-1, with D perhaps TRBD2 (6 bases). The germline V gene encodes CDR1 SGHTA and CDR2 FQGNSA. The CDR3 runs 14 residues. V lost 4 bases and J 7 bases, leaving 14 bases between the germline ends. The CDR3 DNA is TGTGCCAGCAGCTGGGGACTCCCGGGTAATGAGCAGTTCTTC. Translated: CASSWGLPGNEQFF.

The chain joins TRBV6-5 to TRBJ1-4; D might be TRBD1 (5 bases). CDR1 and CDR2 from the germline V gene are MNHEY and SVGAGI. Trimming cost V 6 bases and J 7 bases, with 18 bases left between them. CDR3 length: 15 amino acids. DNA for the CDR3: TGTGCCAGCAGCCCCCGGCTCGGGGGGGGTGAAAAACTGTTTTTT. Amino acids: CASSPRLGGGEKLFF.

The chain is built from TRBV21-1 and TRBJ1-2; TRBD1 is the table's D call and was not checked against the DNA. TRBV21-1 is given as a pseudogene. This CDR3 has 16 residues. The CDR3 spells CASSKANTGLYYGYTF. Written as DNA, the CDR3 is TGTGCCAGCAGCAAAGCGAACACAGGGCTATACTATGGCTACACCTTC.